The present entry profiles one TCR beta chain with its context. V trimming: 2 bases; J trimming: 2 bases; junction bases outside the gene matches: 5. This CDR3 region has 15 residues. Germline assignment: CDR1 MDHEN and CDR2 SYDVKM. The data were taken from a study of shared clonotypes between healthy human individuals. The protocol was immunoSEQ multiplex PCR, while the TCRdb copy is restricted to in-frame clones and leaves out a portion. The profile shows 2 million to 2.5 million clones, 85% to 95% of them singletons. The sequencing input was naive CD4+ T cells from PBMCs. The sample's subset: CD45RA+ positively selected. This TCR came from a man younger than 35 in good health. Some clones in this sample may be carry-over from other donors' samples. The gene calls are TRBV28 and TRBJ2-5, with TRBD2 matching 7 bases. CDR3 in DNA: TGTGCCAGCAGTTTAGGTGGCGGGAGTCAAGAGACCCAGTACTTC. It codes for CASSLGGGSQETQYF. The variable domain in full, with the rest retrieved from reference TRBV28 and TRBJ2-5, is DVKVTQSSRYLVKRTGEKVFLECVQDMDHENMFWYRQDPGLGLRLIYFSYDVKMKEKGDIPEGYSVSREKKERFSLILESASTNQTSMYLCASSLGGGSQETQYFGPGTRLLVL.